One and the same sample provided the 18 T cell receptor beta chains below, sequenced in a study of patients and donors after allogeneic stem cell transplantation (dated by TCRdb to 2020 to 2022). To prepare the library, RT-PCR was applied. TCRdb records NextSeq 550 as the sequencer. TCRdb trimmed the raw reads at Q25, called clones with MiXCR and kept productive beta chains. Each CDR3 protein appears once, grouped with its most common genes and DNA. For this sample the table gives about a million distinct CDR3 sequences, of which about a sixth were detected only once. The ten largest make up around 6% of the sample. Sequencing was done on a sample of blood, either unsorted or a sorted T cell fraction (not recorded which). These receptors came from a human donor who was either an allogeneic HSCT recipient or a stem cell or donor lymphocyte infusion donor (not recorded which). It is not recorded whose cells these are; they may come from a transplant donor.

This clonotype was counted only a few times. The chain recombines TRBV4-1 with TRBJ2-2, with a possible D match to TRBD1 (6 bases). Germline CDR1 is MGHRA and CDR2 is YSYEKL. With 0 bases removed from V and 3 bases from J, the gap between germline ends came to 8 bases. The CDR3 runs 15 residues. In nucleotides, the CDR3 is TGCGCCAGCAGCCAAGACAGGGGAGACACCGGGGAGCTGTTTTTT. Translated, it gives CASSQDRGDTGELFF.

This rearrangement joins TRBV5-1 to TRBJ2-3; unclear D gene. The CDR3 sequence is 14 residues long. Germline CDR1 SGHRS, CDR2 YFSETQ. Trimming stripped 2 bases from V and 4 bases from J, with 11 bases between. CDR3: CASSLELSADTQYF. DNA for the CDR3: TGCGCCAGCAGCTTAGAACTATCAGCAGATACGCAGTATTTT. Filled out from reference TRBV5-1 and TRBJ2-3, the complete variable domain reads KAGVTQTPRYLIKTRGQQVTLSCSPISGHRSVSWYQQTPGQGLQFLFEYFSETQRNKGNFPGRFSGRQFSNSRSEMNVSTLELGDSALYLCASSLELSADTQYFGPGTRLTVL.

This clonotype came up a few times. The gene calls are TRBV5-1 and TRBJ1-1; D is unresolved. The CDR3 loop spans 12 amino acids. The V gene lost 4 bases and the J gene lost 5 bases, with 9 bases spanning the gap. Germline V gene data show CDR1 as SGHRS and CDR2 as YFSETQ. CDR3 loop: CASSVGKTEAFF. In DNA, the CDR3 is TGCGCCAGCAGCGTAGGTAAGACTGAAGCTTTCTTT.

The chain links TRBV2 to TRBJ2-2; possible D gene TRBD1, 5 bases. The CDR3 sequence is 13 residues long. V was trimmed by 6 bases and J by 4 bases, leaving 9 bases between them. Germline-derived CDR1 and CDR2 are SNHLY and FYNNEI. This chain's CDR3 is CASRQVFTGELFF. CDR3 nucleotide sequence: TGTGCCAGCAGACAGGTTTTCACCGGGGAGCTGTTTTTT.

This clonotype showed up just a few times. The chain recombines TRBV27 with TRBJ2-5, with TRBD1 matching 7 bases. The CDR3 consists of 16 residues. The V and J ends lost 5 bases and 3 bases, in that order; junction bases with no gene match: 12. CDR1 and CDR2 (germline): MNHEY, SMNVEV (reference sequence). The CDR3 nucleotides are TGTGCCAGCAGTCACATATCCCTCGGACAGGAAGAGACCCAGTACTTC. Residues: CASSHISLGQEETQYF.

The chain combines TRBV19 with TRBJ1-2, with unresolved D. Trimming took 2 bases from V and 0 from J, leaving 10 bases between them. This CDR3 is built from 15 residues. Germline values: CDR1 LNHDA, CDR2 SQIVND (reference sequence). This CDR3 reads CASSIKLLPNYGYTF. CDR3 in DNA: TGTGCCAGTAGTATAAAGCTCCTCCCTAACTATGGCTACACCTTC. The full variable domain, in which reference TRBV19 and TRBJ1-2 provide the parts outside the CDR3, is DGGITQSPKYLFRKEGQNVTLSCEQNLNHDAMYWYRQDPGQGLRLIYYSQIVNDFQKGDIAEGYSVSREKKESFPLTVTSAQKNPTAFYLCASSIKLLPNYGYTFGSGTRLTVV.

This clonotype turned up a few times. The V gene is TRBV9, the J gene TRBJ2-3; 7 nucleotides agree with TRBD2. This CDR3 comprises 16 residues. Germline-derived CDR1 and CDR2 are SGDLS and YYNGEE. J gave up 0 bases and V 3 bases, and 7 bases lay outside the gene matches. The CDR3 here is CASSGEAGSSTDTQYF. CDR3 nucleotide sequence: TGTGCCAGCAGCGGAGAAGCGGGGTCTAGCACAGATACGCAGTATTTT.

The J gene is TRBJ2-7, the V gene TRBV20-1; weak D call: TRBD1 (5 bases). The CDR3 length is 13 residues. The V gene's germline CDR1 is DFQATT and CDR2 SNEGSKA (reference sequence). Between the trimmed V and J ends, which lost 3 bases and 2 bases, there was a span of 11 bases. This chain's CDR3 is CSARLAQAYEQYF. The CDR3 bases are TGCAGTGCTAGGTTGGCACAGGCCTACGAGCAGTACTTC.

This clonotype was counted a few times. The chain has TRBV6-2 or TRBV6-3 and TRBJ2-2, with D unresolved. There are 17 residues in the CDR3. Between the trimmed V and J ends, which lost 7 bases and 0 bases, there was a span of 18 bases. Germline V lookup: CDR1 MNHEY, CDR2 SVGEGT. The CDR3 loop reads CASTPGGRRANTGELFF. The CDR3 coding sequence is TGTGCCAGCACCCCCGGTGGCCGTCGCGCGAACACCGGGGAGCTGTTTTTT.

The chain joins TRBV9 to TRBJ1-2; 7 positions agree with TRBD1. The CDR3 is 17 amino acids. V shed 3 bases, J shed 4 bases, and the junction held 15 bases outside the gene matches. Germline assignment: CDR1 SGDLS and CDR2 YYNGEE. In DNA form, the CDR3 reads TGTGCCAGCAGCGGGGGGACGGGGGGACAGAGCCTCTATGGCTACACCTTC. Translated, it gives CASSGGTGGQSLYGYTF.

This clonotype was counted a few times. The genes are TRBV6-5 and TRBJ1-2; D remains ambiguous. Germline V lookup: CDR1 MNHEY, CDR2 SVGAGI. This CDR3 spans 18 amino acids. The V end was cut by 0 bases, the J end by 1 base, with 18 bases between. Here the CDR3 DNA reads TGTGCCAGCAGTTACTCGACTCCAGGCAGCCAACTTAACTATGGCTACACCTTC. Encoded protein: CASSYSTPGSQLNYGYTF.

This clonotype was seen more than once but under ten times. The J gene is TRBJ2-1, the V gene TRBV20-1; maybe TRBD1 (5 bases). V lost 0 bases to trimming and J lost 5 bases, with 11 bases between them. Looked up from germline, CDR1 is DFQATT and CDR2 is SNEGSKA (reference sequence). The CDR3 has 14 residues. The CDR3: CSARDVRVNNEQFF. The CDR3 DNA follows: TGCAGTGCTAGAGATGTCAGGGTGAACAATGAGCAGTTCTTC.

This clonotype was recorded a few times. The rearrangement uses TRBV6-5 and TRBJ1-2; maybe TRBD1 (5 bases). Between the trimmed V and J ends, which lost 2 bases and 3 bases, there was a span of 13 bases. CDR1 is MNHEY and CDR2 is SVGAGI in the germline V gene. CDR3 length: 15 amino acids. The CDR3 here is CASSYNWQGDYGYTF. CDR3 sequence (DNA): TGTGCCAGCAGTTACAATTGGCAGGGAGACTATGGCTACACCTTC.

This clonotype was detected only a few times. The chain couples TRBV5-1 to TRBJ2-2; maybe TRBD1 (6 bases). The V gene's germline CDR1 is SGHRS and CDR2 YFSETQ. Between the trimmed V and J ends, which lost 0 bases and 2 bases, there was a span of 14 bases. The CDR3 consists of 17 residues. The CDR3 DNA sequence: TGCGCCAGCAGCTTGGTACAGGGTACGGGTAACACCGGGGAGCTGTTTTTT. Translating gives CASSLVQGTGNTGELFF.

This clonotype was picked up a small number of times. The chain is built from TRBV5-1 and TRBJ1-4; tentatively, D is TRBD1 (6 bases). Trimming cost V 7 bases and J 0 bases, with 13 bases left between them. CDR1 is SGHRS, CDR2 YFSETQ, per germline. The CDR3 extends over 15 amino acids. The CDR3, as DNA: TGCGCCAGCCGACAGGATGGTTCAACTAATGAAAAACTGTTTTTT. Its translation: CASRQDGSTNEKLFF. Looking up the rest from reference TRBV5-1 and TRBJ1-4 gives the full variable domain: KAGVTQTPRYLIKTRGQQVTLSCSPISGHRSVSWYQQTPGQGLQFLFEYFSETQRNKGNFPGRFSGRQFSNSRSEMNVSTLELGDSALYLCASRQDGSTNEKLFFGSGTQLSVL.

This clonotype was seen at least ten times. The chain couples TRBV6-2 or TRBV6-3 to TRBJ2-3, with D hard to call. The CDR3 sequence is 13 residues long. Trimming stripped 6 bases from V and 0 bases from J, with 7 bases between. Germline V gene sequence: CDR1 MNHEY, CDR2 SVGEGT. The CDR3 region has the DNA TGTGCCAGCAGGGGTTTAAGCACAGATACGCAGTATTTT. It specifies CASRGLSTDTQYF.

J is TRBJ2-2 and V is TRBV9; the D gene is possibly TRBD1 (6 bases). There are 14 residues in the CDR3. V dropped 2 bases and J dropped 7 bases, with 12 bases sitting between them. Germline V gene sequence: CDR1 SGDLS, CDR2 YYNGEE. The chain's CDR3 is CASSVTGTSGELFF. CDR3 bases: TGTGCCAGCAGCGTGACAGGAACTAGCGGGGAGCTGTTTTTT.

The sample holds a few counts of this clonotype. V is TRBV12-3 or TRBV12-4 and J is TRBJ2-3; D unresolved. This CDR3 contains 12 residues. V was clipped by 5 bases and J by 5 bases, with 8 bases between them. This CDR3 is CASSIWVDTQYF. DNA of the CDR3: TGTGCCAGCAGTATATGGGTAGATACGCAGTATTTT.